Listed here are 8 T cell receptor beta chains from one sample, sequenced in a study of blood T cell repertoires in COVID-19. Assay: immunoSEQ multiplex PCR; the TCRdb copy retains only in-frame clones and omits some. The sample consists of some 73,000 clones, 82% of them appearing once. Sequencing used peripheral blood. The receptor source for this set is a woman in her fifties or sixties with acute or convalescent COVID-19.

The chain employs TRBV5-1 and TRBJ1-2, with D possibly TRBD1 on 5 matching bases. Between the trimmed V and J ends, which lost 5 bases and 0 bases, there was a span of 20 bases. The germline gives CDR1 SGHRS, CDR2 YFSETQ. The length of the CDR3 is 17 residues. CDR3 DNA sequence: TGCGCCAGCAGGAGGTCGGAGGGGACGGTAGCTAACTATGGCTACACCTTC. Translated, it gives CASRRSEGTVANYGYTF. Filled out from reference TRBV5-1 and TRBJ1-2, the complete variable domain reads KAGVTQTPRYLIKTRGQQVTLSCSPISGHRSVSWYQQTPGQGLQFLFEYFSETQRNKGNFPGRFSGRQFSNSRSEMNVSTLELGDSALYLCASRRSEGTVANYGYTFGSGTRLTVV.

This chain connects TRBV3-1 (or the pseudogene TRBV3-2) to TRBJ2-1; 8 positions match TRBD2. With 2 bases clipped from V and 0 bases from J, the junction kept 12 bases outside the gene matches. The germline gives CDR1 LGHDT, CDR2 YNNKEL (reference sequence). CDR3 length equals 19 residues. The CDR3: CASSQITSGRLSSYNEQFF. The CDR3 region has the DNA TGTGCCAGCAGCCAAATAACTAGCGGACGTCTAAGCTCCTACAATGAGCAGTTCTTC.

The rearrangement links TRBV2 to TRBJ1-1; D may be TRBD1 (6 bases). Between the trimmed V and J ends, which lost 0 bases and 5 bases, there was a span of 13 bases. Germline CDR1 and CDR2: SNHLY and FYNNEI. The CDR3 has 15 residues. The CDR3 sequence: CASSEALGRGTEAFF. CDR3 DNA sequence: TGTGCCAGCAGTGAAGCGCTTGGTAGGGGGACTGAAGCTTTCTTT.

The J gene is TRBJ1-1, the V gene TRBV7-8; 9 positions agree with TRBD1. After removal of 5 bases from V and 2 bases from J, the junction contained 6 bases not matched to a gene. Looked up from germline, CDR1 is SGHVS and CDR2 is FQNEAQ. The CDR3 runs to 15 residues. The CDR3 nucleotides read TGTGCCAGCAGCCAAGGGACAGGGAGAAACACTGAAGCTTTCTTT. As protein: CASSQGTGRNTEAFF.

Only one count was recorded for this clone. The gene calls are TRBV27 and TRBJ2-1; 7 bases agree with TRBD2. The V segment lost 6 bases and the J segment 9 bases; nucleotides outside the gene matches: 23. This CDR3 comprises 18 residues. The germline gives CDR1 MNHEY, CDR2 SMNVEV (reference sequence). As DNA, the CDR3 is TGTGCCAGCAGGGGGGACTACTTAATAGGGGAGGGTTTTGGTGAGCAGTTCTTC. Translating it yields CASRGDYLIGEGFGEQFF.

The V call is TRBV9, the J call TRBJ2-1; 12 bases agree with TRBD2. The trim removed 2 bases at V and 5 bases at J, leaving 5 bases unmatched. CDR3 length: 16 residues. The germline CDR1 and CDR2 sequences are SGDLS and YYNGEE. The chain's CDR3 is CASSVSGLAGNNEQFF. CDR3 in DNA: TGTGCCAGCAGCGTCTCAGGACTAGCGGGAAACAATGAGCAGTTCTTC.

The sample holds one count of this clone. The CDR3 spells CASSIRQGGDTQYF. CDR3 nucleotides: TGTGCCAGCAGTATCCGACAGGGTGGAGATACGCAGTATTTT. The chain couples TRBV27 to TRBJ2-3, with 7 bases matching TRBD1. Germline V CDR1 and CDR2: MNHEY, SMNVEV (reference sequence). After removal of 5 bases from V and 5 bases from J, the junction contained 7 bases not matched to a gene. CDR3 length: 14 residues.

CDR3 protein: CAWSPGTGSYGYTF. Here the CDR3 DNA reads TGTGCCTGGAGTCCAGGGACCGGGAGCTATGGCTACACCTTC. This chain joins TRBV30 and TRBJ1-2, with D maybe TRBD1 (5 bases). From germline, CDR1 is GTSNPN and CDR2 SVGIG (reference sequence). V lost 2 bases, J lost 4 bases, and 14 bases lay in between. This CDR3 has 14 amino acids.